The 29 T cell receptor beta chains reported below all come from one sample, sequenced in a study of regulatory T cells in long-lasting Graves disease. Arm-PCR of CDR3 regions and iRepertoire HTBI primers were the basis on which TCR beta libraries were built. TCRdb reprocessed the multiplex PCR reads via MiXCR and lists one record per CDR3 protein. The table has roughly 700,000 distinct CDR3 sequences, 25% to 35% seen once; the top ten hold 40% to 55%. Indicated time point: persistent/refractory GD, antithyroid drugs over 5 years with positive TRAb. PBMC RNA was the source of the TCR library. The specimen comprised peripheral blood mononuclear cells (PBMCs), sampled when the disease was refractory, from a patient treated with antithyroid drugs. These receptor sequences come from a female donor with Graves disease.

This clonotype was seen a few times. The genes are TRBV28 and TRBJ1-3; D not certain. The CDR3 length is 14 residues. The V gene lost 1 base and the J gene lost 3 bases, with 7 bases spanning the gap. Germline CDR1 is MDHEN and CDR2 is SYDVKM. The CDR3: CASSLLGNGNTIYF. The CDR3, as DNA: TGTGCCAGCAGTTTATTGGGAAATGGAAACACCATATATTTT.

This clonotype occurred many times. The V gene is TRBV28, the J gene TRBJ1-5; D is uncertain. Looked up from germline, CDR1 is MDHEN and CDR2 is SYDVKM. V was cut by 3 bases and J by 9 bases, with 15 bases left in between. This CDR3 is built from 14 residues. In DNA, the CDR3 is TGTGCCAGCAGTTTCCCTCAGCCGTATCGGCCCCAGCATTTT. Residues: CASSFPQPYRPQHF.

The J gene is TRBJ1-2, the V gene TRBV30; D unresolved. This CDR3 has 15 amino acids. Trimming shortened V by 0 bases and J by 0 bases, and 11 bases separated the two germline ends. Germline CDR1 reads GTSNPN; CDR2 reads SVGIG (reference sequence). CDR3 nucleotides: TGTGCCTGGAGTGTAGTCGGCCGATCTAACTATGGCTACACCTTC. This sequence encodes CAWSVVGRSNYGYTF.

This clonotype was counted between two and nine times. This sequence joins TRBV11-2 and TRBJ1-5; D is undetermined. Germline-derived CDR1 and CDR2 are SGHAT and FQNNGV. V was trimmed by 0 bases and J by 0 bases, leaving 9 bases between them. The CDR3 is made up of 16 amino acids. Written as DNA, the CDR3 is TGTGCCAGCAGCTTAGACGGGATTTATAGCAATCAGCCCCAGCATTTT. The encoded protein is CASSLDGIYSNQPQHF.

This clonotype was counted at least ten times. This chain joins TRBV11-1 and TRBJ2-7; unclear D gene. The germline CDR1 and CDR2 sequences are SGHAT and FQDESV (reference sequence). The CDR3 sequence is 11 residues long. V lost 8 bases and J 3 bases, leaving 8 bases between the germline ends. The CDR3 sequence is CASGTLYEQYF. The CDR3 coding sequence is TGTGCCAGCGGCACCCTCTACGAGCAGTACTTC.

This clonotype was observed a few times. The chain carries TRBV3-1 and TRBJ1-1; no clear D. This CDR3 has 14 residues. Trimming took off 0 bases at V and 1 base at J, with 6 bases between the two ends. Germline-derived CDR1 and CDR2 are LGHDT and YNNKEL (reference sequence). The CDR3 loop is CASSQDHSNTEAFF. The CDR3 DNA reads TGTGCCAGCAGCCAAGATCATTCGAACACTGAAGCTTTCTTT.

The rearrangement links TRBV4-1 to TRBJ1-4; D is unresolved. V was trimmed by 0 bases and J by 2 bases, leaving 7 bases between them. The CDR3 runs to 15 residues. Germline assignment: CDR1 MGHRA and CDR2 YSYEKL. The CDR3 DNA is TGCGCCAGCAGCCAAGATGGGGTGACTAATGAAAAACTGTTTTTT. Its protein is CASSQDGVTNEKLFF.

This chain joins TRBV6-2 or TRBV6-3 and TRBJ2-2; D is uncertain. This CDR3 has 14 residues. Germline V gene data show CDR1 as MNHEY and CDR2 as SVGEGT. With 5 bases removed from V and 6 bases from J, the gap between germline ends came to 13 bases. The DNA for the CDR3 is TGTGCCAGCAGTATGTTACTGCTATCCGGGGAGCTGTTTTTT. Its protein is CASSMLLLSGELFF.

J is TRBJ2-5 and V is TRBV7-9; tentatively, D is TRBD1 or TRBD2 (5 bases each). V lost 6 bases, J lost 0 bases, and 11 bases lay in between. The germline V gene has CDR1 SEHNR and CDR2 FQNEAQ (reference sequence). The CDR3 spans 14 residues. The CDR3 sequence: CASRGTGYQETQYF. The CDR3 DNA reads as TGTGCCAGCAGGGGGACGGGGTACCAAGAGACCCAGTACTTC.

This clonotype turned up a few times. CDR3 in amino acids: CASSLAGPTQETQYF. CDR3 in DNA: TGTGCCAGCAGCCTCGCAGGTCCGACCCAAGAGACCCAGTACTTC. J is TRBJ2-5 and V is TRBV27; no clear D. CDR1 is MNHEY and CDR2 is SMNVEV in the germline V gene (reference sequence). Trimming took off 6 bases at V and 1 base at J, with 15 bases between the two ends. The CDR3 totals 15 residues.

V usage is TRBV19 and J usage is TRBJ2-2, with unresolved D. Germline lookup yields CDR1 LNHDA and CDR2 SQIVND (reference sequence). V was trimmed by 7 bases and J by 1 base, leaving 13 bases between them. The CDR3 runs 15 residues. The CDR3 spells CASINPPGNTGELFF. DNA for the CDR3: TGTGCCAGTATAAATCCACCGGGGAACACCGGGGAGCTGTTTTTT.

There are a few counts of this clonotype. CDR3 bases: TGTGCCAGCAGAAGAGAGATCAAGATGAACACTGAAGCTTTCTTT. Amino acid sequence: CASRREIKMNTEAFF. The chain uses TRBV6-1 and TRBJ1-1; no clear D gene. This CDR3 spans 15 amino acids. V lost 6 bases to trimming and J lost 0 bases, with 14 bases between them. The V gene's germline CDR1 is MNHNS and CDR2 SASEGT.

The sample holds a few counts of this clonotype. This chain joins TRBV20-1 and TRBJ1-2, with TRBD1 matching 9 bases. Trimming at V came to 1 base and at J to 8 bases, leaving 5 bases not matched to a gene. The CDR3 runs 13 residues. In germline, CDR1 is DFQATT, CDR2 SNEGSKA (reference sequence). CDR3 sequence (DNA): TGCAGTGCTAGAGCTACAGGGACAGGGGGCTACACCTTC. Its translation is CSARATGTGGYTF.

The chain has TRBV11-2 and TRBJ1-1; D gene uncertain. CDR1 and CDR2 from the germline V gene are SGHAT and FQNNGV. The germline V and J ends were trimmed by 1 base and 6 bases, with 15 bases remaining between them. CDR3 length: 15 amino acids. CDR3 bases: TGTGCCAGCAGCTTAGGAGGGTCAGGTGGGGCTGAAGCTTTCTTT. Translated: CASSLGGSGGAEAFF. Combining the CDR3 with reference TRBV11-2 and TRBJ1-1 gives the whole variable domain EAGVAQSPRYKIIEKRQSVAFWCNPISGHATLYWYQQILGQGPKLLIQFQNNGVVDDSQLPKDRFSAERLKGVDSTLKIQPAKLEDSAVYLCASSLGGSGGAEAFFGQGTRLTVV.

This clonotype turned up a few times. This chain uses TRBV30 with TRBJ1-1; the D is unclear. Germline CDR1 GTSNPN, CDR2 SVGIG (reference sequence). CDR3 length: 11 residues. The germline V and J ends were trimmed by 8 bases and 1 base, with 8 bases remaining between them. The CDR3 DNA is TGTGCCCGGGGTTCGAACACTGAAGCTTTCTTT. The encoded protein is CARGSNTEAFF.

The rearrangement joins TRBV20-1 to TRBJ1-5; 8 nucleotides match TRBD1. Germline CDR1 reads DFQATT; CDR2 reads SNEGSKA (reference sequence). The CDR3 is made up of 12 amino acids. Trimming took 5 bases from V and 5 from J; bases not matched to a gene: 2. CDR3 nucleotide sequence: TGCAGTGCTCAGACAGGGGATCAGCCCCAGCATTTT. It yields the protein CSAQTGDQPQHF.

This chain joins TRBV30 and TRBJ2-7; 8 bases align to TRBD2. V dropped 5 bases and J dropped 5; count of bases not matched to a gene: 11. CDR1 GTSNPN and CDR2 SVGIG come from the germline V gene (reference sequence). The CDR3 is 14 amino acids. The DNA for the CDR3 is TGTGCCTGGGCCCCGGGACTAGTTTTACACGAGCAGTACTTC. It codes for CAWAPGLVLHEQYF.

This clonotype was counted a few times. V is TRBV3-1 and J is TRBJ1-4, with D unclear. With the DNA end fitting TRBJ1-6 better, the J assignment may be wrong. The CDR3 runs 14 residues. Germline V lookup: CDR1 LGHDT, CDR2 YNNKEL (reference sequence). This CDR3 is CASSQGHSNSPLHF. The CDR3 bases are TGTGCCAGCAGCCAAGGACACTCCAATTCACCCCTCCACTTT.

The rearrangement uses TRBV12-3 or TRBV12-4 and TRBJ1-2, with 8 bases identical to TRBD1. With V trimmed by 5 bases and J by 3 bases, 8 bases remained unmatched. This CDR3 has 15 residues. In nucleotides, the CDR3 is TGTGCCAGCAGTCCTCACAGGGGGACCCACTATGGCTACACCTTC. This encodes CASSPHRGTHYGYTF.

The gene calls are TRBV20-1 and TRBJ2-5, with 7 bases fitting TRBD2. J gave up 5 bases and V 5 bases, and 8 bases lay outside the gene matches. The CDR3 has 13 residues. Germline V gene data show CDR1 as DFQATT and CDR2 as SNEGSKA (reference sequence). The CDR3 protein is CSAGAGPEETQYF. CDR3 coding DNA: TGCAGTGCTGGAGCGGGGCCGGAGGAGACCCAGTACTTC.

This clonotype occurred many times. The rearrangement links TRBV27 to TRBJ1-1, with D hard to call. V dropped 6 bases and J dropped 2 bases, with 19 bases sitting between them. CDR3 size: 16 residues. Germline V CDR1 and CDR2: MNHEY, SMNVEV (reference sequence). The CDR3 DNA is TGTGCCAGCAGGCCCAATCTCGCGGCCTCTAACACTGAAGCTTTCTTT. Amino acid sequence: CASRPNLAASNTEAFF.

The rearrangement links TRBV5-4 to TRBJ1-1; 7 positions match TRBD1. V shed 2 bases and J 4 bases; nucleotides not matched to a gene: 11. The CDR3 contains 16 residues. Germline-derived CDR1 and CDR2 are SGHNT and YYREEE (reference sequence). The CDR3 sequence is CASSFPGQDRSTEAFF. The CDR3 DNA sequence: TGTGCCAGCAGCTTCCCCGGACAGGATCGGAGCACTGAAGCTTTCTTT.

V usage is TRBV6-1 and J usage is TRBJ2-2; TRBD2 is a possible D gene (6 bases). CDR1 and CDR2 (germline): MNHNS, SASEGT. This CDR3 comprises 13 residues. V was clipped by 8 bases and J by 0 bases, with 7 bases between them. The CDR3 spells CASRRANTGELFF. In DNA form, the CDR3 reads TGTGCCAGCCGGAGGGCGAACACCGGGGAGCTGTTTTTT.

V usage is TRBV13 and J usage is TRBJ2-7, with 9 bases identical to TRBD1. The CDR3 sequence is 15 residues long. The germline V gene has CDR1 PRHDT and CDR2 FYEKMQ (reference sequence). Germline trimming cut 2 bases from V and 5 bases from J; bases unmatched to any gene: 7. The chain's CDR3 is CASSLRDRGTHEQYF. In DNA form, the CDR3 reads TGTGCCAGCAGCTTAAGAGACAGGGGGACGCACGAGCAGTACTTC.

The chain is built from TRBV5-4 and TRBJ2-5; 9 nucleotides line up with TRBD1. Germline CDR1 reads SGHNT; CDR2 reads YYREEE (reference sequence). J lost 5 bases, V lost 4 bases, and 9 bases had no gene match. CDR3 length: 15 residues. DNA of the CDR3: TGTGCCAGCAGCCCGGGGACAGGGACTTGGGAGACCCAGTACTTC. Its translation: CASSPGTGTWETQYF.

This clonotype has at least ten counts. The CDR3: CASSLGQGANQPQHF. The CDR3 DNA reads as TGTGCCAGCAGCCTGGGACAGGGGGCGAATCAGCCCCAGCATTTT. This chain uses TRBV14 with TRBJ1-5, with 12 positions matching TRBD1. The CDR3 loop spans 15 amino acids. J was trimmed by 4 bases and V by 4 bases; bases with no gene match: 2. Per the germline V gene, CDR1 is SGHDN and CDR2 is FVKESK.

In this sample, this clonotype turned up many times. The chain uses TRBV2 and TRBJ2-5; D is possibly TRBD2 (5 bases). Looked up from germline, CDR1 is SNHLY and CDR2 is FYNNEI. The CDR3 runs to 13 residues. V was pared by 4 bases and J by 3 bases, with 9 bases between. CDR3 DNA: TGTGCCAGCAGTGGAGGACTGGAAGAGACCCAGTACTTC. Protein: CASSGGLEETQYF.

The J gene is TRBJ1-1, the V gene TRBV18, with D unclear. The CDR3 spans 11 residues. V gave up 4 bases and J gave up 5 bases, with 5 bases separating them. CDR1 and CDR2 (germline): KGHSH, LQKENI. The chain's CDR3 is CASSQKTEAFF. CDR3 nucleotide sequence: TGTGCCAGCTCACAGAAAACTGAAGCTTTCTTT. Based on the CDR3 plus reference TRBV18 and TRBJ1-1, the full variable domain is NAGVMQNPRHLVRRRGQEARLRCSPMKGHSHVYWYRQLPEEGLKFMVYLQKENIIDESGMPKERFSAEFPKEGPSILRIQQVVRGDSAAYFCASSQKTEAFFGQGTRLTVV.

This rearrangement joins TRBV29-1 to TRBJ2-5; D may correspond to TRBD1 or TRBD2 (6 bases each). CDR3 length: 14 amino acids. V was clipped by 8 bases and J by 1 base, with 17 bases between them. Germline CDR1 is SQVTM and CDR2 is ANQGSEA. The CDR3: CSIIGGQGQETQYF. In nucleotides, the CDR3 is TGCAGCATCATTGGGGGGCAGGGCCAAGAGACCCAGTACTTC.